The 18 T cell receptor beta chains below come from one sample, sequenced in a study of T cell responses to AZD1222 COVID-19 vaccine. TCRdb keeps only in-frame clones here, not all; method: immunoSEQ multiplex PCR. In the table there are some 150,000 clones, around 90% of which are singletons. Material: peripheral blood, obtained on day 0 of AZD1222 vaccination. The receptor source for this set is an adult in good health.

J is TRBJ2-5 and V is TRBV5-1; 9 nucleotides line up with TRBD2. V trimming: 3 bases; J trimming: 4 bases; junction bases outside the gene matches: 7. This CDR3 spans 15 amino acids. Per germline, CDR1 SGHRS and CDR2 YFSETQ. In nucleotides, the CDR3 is TGCGCCAGCAGCTCGCCTAGCGGGATAGGAGAGACCCAGTACTTC. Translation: CASSSPSGIGETQYF.

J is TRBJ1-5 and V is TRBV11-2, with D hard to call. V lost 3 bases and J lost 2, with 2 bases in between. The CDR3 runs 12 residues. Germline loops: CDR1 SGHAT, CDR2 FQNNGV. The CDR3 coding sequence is TGTGCCAGCAGCTTGGGCAATCAGCCCCAGCATTTT. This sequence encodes CASSLGNQPQHF.

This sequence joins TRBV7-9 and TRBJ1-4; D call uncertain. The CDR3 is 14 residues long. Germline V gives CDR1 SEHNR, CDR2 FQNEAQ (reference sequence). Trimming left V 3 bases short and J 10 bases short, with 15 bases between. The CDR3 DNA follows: TGTGCCAGCAGCTTCGGGTCAGATCCGGGAAAACTGTTTTTT. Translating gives CASSFGSDPGKLFF.

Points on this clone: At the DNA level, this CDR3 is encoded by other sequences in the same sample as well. This CDR3 reads CASSSGQYTEAFF. CDR3 nucleotide sequence: TGTGCCAGCAGTTCTGGACAGTACACTGAAGCTTTCTTT. V gene TRBV12-3 or TRBV12-4 combines with J gene TRBJ1-1, with D possibly being TRBD1 (6 bases). Trimming pared 4 bases from V and 3 bases from J, leaving 9 bases between. The CDR3 runs 13 residues.

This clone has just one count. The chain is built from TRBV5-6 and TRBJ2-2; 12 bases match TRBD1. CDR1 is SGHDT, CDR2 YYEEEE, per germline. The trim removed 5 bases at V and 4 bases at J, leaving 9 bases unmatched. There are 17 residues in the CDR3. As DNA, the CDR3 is TGTGCCAGCAGTCCAGCCGGGACAGGGGGCCGCACCGGGGAGCTGTTTTTT. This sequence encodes CASSPAGTGGRTGELFF.

The CDR3 spells CASSPSGTIFGQETQYF. CDR3 coding DNA: TGTGCCAGCAGCCCCTCCGGGACAATATTCGGGCAAGAGACCCAGTACTTC. V and J are TRBV14 and TRBJ2-5; tentative D call: TRBD1 (6 bases). In germline, CDR1 is SGHDN, CDR2 FVKESK. Trimming pared 4 bases from V and 2 bases from J, leaving 20 bases between. This CDR3 is 17 amino acids long.

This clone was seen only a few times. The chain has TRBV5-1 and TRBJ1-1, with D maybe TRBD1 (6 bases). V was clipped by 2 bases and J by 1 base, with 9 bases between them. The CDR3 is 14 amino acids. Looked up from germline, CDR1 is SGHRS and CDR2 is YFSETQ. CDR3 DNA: TGCGCCAGCAGCTTCCCGGGACAGAACACTGAAGCTTTCTTT. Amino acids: CASSFPGQNTEAFF.

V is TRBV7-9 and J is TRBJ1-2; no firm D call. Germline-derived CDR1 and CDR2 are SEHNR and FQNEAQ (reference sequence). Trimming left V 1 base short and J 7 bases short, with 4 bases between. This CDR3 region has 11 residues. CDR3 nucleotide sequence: TGTGCCAGCAGCTTAGGACCTGGCTACACCTTC. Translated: CASSLGPGYTF.

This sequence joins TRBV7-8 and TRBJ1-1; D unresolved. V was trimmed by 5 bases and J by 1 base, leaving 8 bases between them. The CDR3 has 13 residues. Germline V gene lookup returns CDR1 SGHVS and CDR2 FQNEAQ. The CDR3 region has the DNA TGTGCCAGCAGCATAAGTCGGAACACTGAAGCTTTCTTT. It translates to CASSISRNTEAFF.

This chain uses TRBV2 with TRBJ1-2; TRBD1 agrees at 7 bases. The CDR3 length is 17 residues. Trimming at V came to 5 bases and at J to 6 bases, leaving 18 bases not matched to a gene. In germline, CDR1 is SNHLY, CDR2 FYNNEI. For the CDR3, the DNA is TGTGCCAGCAGTTGGCGCGGGGGGACGACAGGGCGGAATGGCTACACCTTC. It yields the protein CASSWRGGTTGRNGYTF.

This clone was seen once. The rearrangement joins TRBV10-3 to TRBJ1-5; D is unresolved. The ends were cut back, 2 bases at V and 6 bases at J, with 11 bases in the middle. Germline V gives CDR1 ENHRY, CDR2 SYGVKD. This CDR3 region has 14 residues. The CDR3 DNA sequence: TGTGCCATCAGTGAGAGAGTTCTGAGTCAGCCCCAGCATTTT. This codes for CAISERVLSQPQHF.

The CDR3 region has the DNA TGTGCCGTGCGGTACGGGGCCGAGCAGTACTTC. It yields the protein CAVRYGAEQYF. The chain has TRBV19 and TRBJ2-7; D may match TRBD1 or TRBD2 (5 bases each). The CDR3 is made up of 11 amino acids. The germline V gene encodes CDR1 LNHDA and CDR2 SQIVND (reference sequence). V was clipped by 11 bases and J by 6 bases, with 14 bases between them. Full variable domain (outside the CDR3, taken from reference TRBV19 and TRBJ2-7): DGGITQSPKYLFRKEGQNVTLSCEQNLNHDAMYWYRQDPGQGLRLIYYSQIVNDFQKGDIAEGYSVSREKKESFPLTVTSAQKNPTAFYLCAVRYGAEQYFGPGTRLTVT.

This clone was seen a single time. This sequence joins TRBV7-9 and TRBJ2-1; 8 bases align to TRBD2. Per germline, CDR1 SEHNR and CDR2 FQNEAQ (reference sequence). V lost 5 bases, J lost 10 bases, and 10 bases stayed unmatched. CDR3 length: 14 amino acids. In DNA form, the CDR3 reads TGTGCCAGCAGCCCACCGGGGACTAGTCGGGAGCAGTTCTTC. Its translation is CASSPPGTSREQFF.

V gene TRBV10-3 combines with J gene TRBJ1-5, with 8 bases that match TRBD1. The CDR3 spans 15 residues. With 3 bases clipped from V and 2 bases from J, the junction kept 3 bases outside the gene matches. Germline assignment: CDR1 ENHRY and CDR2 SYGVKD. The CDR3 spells CAISEGQGGNQPQHF. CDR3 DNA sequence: TGTGCCATCAGTGAAGGACAGGGAGGCAATCAGCCCCAGCATTTT.

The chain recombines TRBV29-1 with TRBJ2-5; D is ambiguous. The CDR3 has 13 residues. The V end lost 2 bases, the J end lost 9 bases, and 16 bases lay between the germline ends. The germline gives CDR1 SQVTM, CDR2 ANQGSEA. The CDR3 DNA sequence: TGCAGCGTTGAACAGTATCTTCAGAGGTCCCAGTACTTC. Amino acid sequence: CSVEQYLQRSQYF.

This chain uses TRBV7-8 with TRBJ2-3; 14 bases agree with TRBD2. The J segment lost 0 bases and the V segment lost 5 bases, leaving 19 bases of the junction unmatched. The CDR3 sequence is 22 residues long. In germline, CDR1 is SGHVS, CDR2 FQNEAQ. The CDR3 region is CASSARTPGLAGDGSSTDTQYF. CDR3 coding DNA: TGTGCCAGCAGCGCCCGAACACCGGGACTAGCGGGAGACGGGTCTAGCACAGATACGCAGTATTTT.

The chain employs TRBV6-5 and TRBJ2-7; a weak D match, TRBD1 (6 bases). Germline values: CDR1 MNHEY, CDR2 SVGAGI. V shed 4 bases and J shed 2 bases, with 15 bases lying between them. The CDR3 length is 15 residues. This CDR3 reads CASSSTGIIPYEQYF. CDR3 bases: TGTGCCAGCAGTTCCACAGGGATCATTCCCTACGAGCAGTACTTC.

This CDR3 reads CASSQNPSYNEQFF. The CDR3 DNA reads TGTGCCAGCAGCCAAAACCCTTCCTACAATGAGCAGTTCTTC. The chain employs TRBV3-1 (or the pseudogene TRBV3-2) and TRBJ2-1; D remains unclear. The germline gives CDR1 LGHDT, CDR2 YNNKEL (reference sequence). V lost 2 bases to trimming and J lost 1 base, with 6 bases between them. CDR3 length equals 14 residues.